This T cell receptor (beta chain) was documented in a study of early T cells in non-severe SARS-CoV-2 infection. Study overall: Unsorted whole blood bulk RNA was sequenced, with unpaired chains.

This clonotype was counted between two and nine times. The CDR3 totals 15 residues. The germline CDR1 and CDR2 sequences are LGHDT and YNNKEL (reference sequence). Unmatched junction bases numbered 4, after V lost 4 bases and J lost 4 bases. Unique molecular identifiers were attached to individual cDNA molecules. TCRdb re-called the 5' RACE reads with MiXCR, one entry per CDR3 protein. The sample has approximately 70,000 distinct CDR3 sequences; over 4% are singletons. Sample: whole blood, taken at baseline. The chain has TRBV3-1 and TRBJ2-7, with 13 nucleotides matching TRBD2. This TCR came from an adult who was a healthcare worker with PCR-confirmed SARS-CoV-2 infection or an uninfected control (not recorded which). This CDR3 reads CASSRGLAGPYEQYF. The CDR3 DNA follows: TGTGCCAGCAGCCGGGGACTAGCGGGACCTTACGAGCAGTACTTC.